The 19 T cell receptor beta chains reported below all come from one sample, sequenced in a study of CD8 T cells in ankylosing spondylitis. Findings and caveats of the study: A TCR beta motif of roughly eight highly homologous variants seemed to mark ankylosing spondylitis blood.

TCRdb re-called the 5' RACE reads through MiXCR, storing one row per CDR3 protein. The data hold around 480,000 distinct CDR3 sequences, with 17% observed a single time. These TCRs' antigens remain unknown. Sequencing input: blood, either unsorted or a sorted T cell fraction (not recorded which). The receptors originated from a male donor with ankylosing spondylitis.

The rearrangement joins TRBV20-1 to TRBJ2-1; possibly TRBD1 for D (6 bases). The CDR3 consists of 16 residues. In germline, CDR1 is DFQATT, CDR2 SNEGSKA (reference sequence). V lost 5 bases and J lost 4, with 21 bases in between. The CDR3 DNA reads as TGCAGTGCTCCCGCCCCGACAGGCACTCCATACAATGAGCAGTTCTTC. Translation: CSAPAPTGTPYNEQFF.

V is TRBV20-1 and J is TRBJ1-1, with no clear D. This CDR3 comprises 13 residues. CDR1 DFQATT and CDR2 SNEGSKA come from the germline V gene (reference sequence). V lost 6 bases, J lost 0 bases, and 11 bases lay in between. The CDR3 bases are TGCAGTGCCCTTGACCTTGTGAACACTGAAGCTTTCTTT. This sequence encodes CSALDLVNTEAFF.

This clonotype was recorded many times. The chain carries TRBV20-1 and TRBJ2-1; D might be TRBD1 (5 bases). Germline V lookup: CDR1 DFQATT, CDR2 SNEGSKA (reference sequence). CDR3 length: 13 amino acids. Trimming removed 7 bases from V and 3 bases from J, with 13 bases in between. The CDR3 DNA is TGCAGTGTCCGTGACAGAATCTACAATGAGCAGTTCTTC. It specifies CSVRDRIYNEQFF.

The V gene is TRBV20-1, the J gene TRBJ2-7; the D gene is possibly TRBD2 (5 bases). Germline CDR1 reads DFQATT; CDR2 reads SNEGSKA (reference sequence). The CDR3 contains 12 residues. The V and J ends lost 0 bases and 5 bases respectively, with 8 bases between them. In DNA, the CDR3 is TGCAGTGCTAGAGATCAACTAGACGAGCAGTACTTC. It specifies CSARDQLDEQYF.

Points on this clonotype: Germline is not matched at one junction end, which may reflect a read error. The V and J genes are TRBV20-1 and TRBJ1-4, with a weak D call TRBD1 (5 bases). The germline gives CDR1 DFQATT, CDR2 SNEGSKA (reference sequence). This CDR3 is built from 17 residues. CDR3 DNA: TGCTGTGCCCCCCCGGGGGGAATCGGACGGCCAAAGGAAAAACTGTTTTTT. Translating it yields CCAPPGGIGRPKEKLFF.

The chain recombines TRBV20-1 with TRBJ1-1; D unclear. V was cut by 5 bases and J by 0 bases, with 10 bases left in between. This CDR3 has 13 residues. Looked up from germline, CDR1 is DFQATT and CDR2 is SNEGSKA (reference sequence). DNA for the CDR3: TGCAGTGCTCTCAGGAGCCTGAACACTGAAGCTTTCTTT. Its translation is CSALRSLNTEAFF.

This clonotype was observed a handful of times. This sequence joins TRBV5-1 and TRBJ2-5, with D tentatively TRBD2 (6 bases). The germline V gene encodes CDR1 SGHRS and CDR2 YFSETQ. Trimming pared 2 bases from V and 5 bases from J, leaving 16 bases between. The length of the CDR3 is 15 residues. The CDR3 DNA is TGCGCCAGCAGCTTCGGCGGGACCTCCGTCGAGACCCAGTACTTC. This encodes CASSFGGTSVETQYF. Together with reference TRBV5-1 and TRBJ2-5, the CDR3 gives the full variable domain: KAGVTQTPRYLIKTRGQQVTLSCSPISGHRSVSWYQQTPGQGLQFLFEYFSETQRNKGNFPGRFSGRQFSNSRSEMNVSTLELGDSALYLCASSFGGTSVETQYFGPGTRLLVL.

This clonotype was detected many times. The chain uses TRBV12-3 or TRBV12-4 and TRBJ2-5, with D tentatively TRBD1 (6 bases). The CDR3 extends over 12 amino acids. V dropped 9 bases and J dropped 2 bases, with 10 bases sitting between them. CDR3 region: CASSDRQETQYF. CDR3 coding DNA: TGTGCCAGTTCGGACAGACAAGAGACCCAGTACTTC.

The chain links TRBV29-1 to TRBJ1-1, with D maybe TRBD1 (6 bases). Looked up from germline, CDR1 is SQVTM and CDR2 is ANQGSEA. This CDR3 spans 11 amino acids. V dropped 7 bases and J dropped 10 bases, with 16 bases sitting between them. The DNA of the CDR3 is TGCAGCGCCGAGGGGGTAGAGGGAGCTTTCTTT. Its protein product is CSAEGVEGAFF.

This clonotype has a handful of counts. The chain couples TRBV12-3 or TRBV12-4 to TRBJ2-1, with 15 bases aligning to TRBD2. With V trimmed by 5 bases and J by 9 bases, 8 bases remained unmatched. The CDR3 consists of 16 residues. The CDR3 protein is CASSPRGGLAGGEQFF. CDR3 sequence (DNA): TGTGCCAGCAGTCCTAGGGGGGGACTAGCGGGGGGTGAGCAGTTCTTC.

This clonotype was counted ten times or more. The rearrangement uses TRBV4-3 and TRBJ2-5; TRBD2 might be the D (5 bases). Deletions cut 1 base from V and 7 bases from J, with 13 bases between. The CDR3 has 14 amino acids. Germline V gives CDR1 LGHNA, CDR2 YSLEER. This chain's CDR3 is CASSQAHGEGTQYF. DNA for the CDR3: TGCGCCAGCAGCCAAGCCCACGGGGAAGGGACCCAGTACTTC.

This clonotype was observed a few times. The V and J genes are TRBV20-1 and TRBJ2-3; 7 positions match TRBD1. After removal of 3 bases from V and 2 bases from J, the junction contained 5 bases not matched to a gene. The CDR3 extends over 14 amino acids. Germline V gene data show CDR1 as DFQATT and CDR2 as SNEGSKA (reference sequence). CDR3 sequence (DNA): TGCAGTGCTAGTCCGGACAGGCCCACAGATACGCAGTATTTT. Protein sequence: CSASPDRPTDTQYF.

The chain combines TRBV6-1 with TRBJ1-5, with TRBD1 matching over 10 bases. Germline V lookup: CDR1 MNHNS, CDR2 SASEGT. Unmatched junction bases numbered 15, after V lost 7 bases and J lost 15 bases. The CDR3 sequence is 14 residues long. CDR3 in DNA: TGTGCCAGCACCCCTAACCGGGACAGGGGCTTGAGGCATTTT. It translates to CASTPNRDRGLRHF.

This clonotype turned up a few times. The chain recombines TRBV6-5 with TRBJ1-2; perhaps TRBD1 as D (5 bases). Per the germline V gene, CDR1 is MNHEY and CDR2 is SVGAGI. CDR3 size: 13 residues. V was trimmed by 3 bases and J by 6 bases, leaving 11 bases between them. The CDR3 loop is CASSYSGKNGYTF. The CDR3 DNA follows: TGTGCCAGCAGTTATTCAGGGAAAAATGGCTACACCTTC.

V is TRBV15 and J is TRBJ2-7; TRBD1 matches at 8 bases. The germline CDR1 and CDR2 sequences are LNHNV and YYDKDF (reference sequence). The CDR3 is 15 amino acids. Trimming took 0 bases from V and 7 from J; bases not matched to a gene: 8. This CDR3 is CATSREMTGVGEQYF. CDR3 nucleotides: TGTGCCACCAGCAGAGAAATGACAGGGGTGGGGGAGCAGTACTTC. The full variable domain, rest sourced from reference TRBV15 and TRBJ2-7, is DAMVIQNPRYQVTQFGKPVTLSCSQTLNHNVMYWYQQKSSQAPKLLFHYYDKDFNNEADTPDNFQSRRPNTSFCFLDIRSPGLGDTAMYLCATSREMTGVGEQYFGPGTRLTVT.

The gene calls are TRBV20-1 and TRBJ1-4; D possibly corresponds to TRBD1 (6 bases). Trimming stripped 5 bases from V and 8 bases from J, with 18 bases between. The CDR3 extends over 14 amino acids. Germline CDR1 is DFQATT and CDR2 is SNEGSKA (reference sequence). The CDR3: CSAPVTGPGEKLFF. In DNA, the CDR3 is TGCAGTGCTCCGGTCACAGGGCCGGGAGAAAAACTGTTTTTT.

V is TRBV12-3 or TRBV12-4 and J is TRBJ1-5; D is ambiguous. V gave up 3 bases and J gave up 7 bases, with 10 bases separating them. CDR3 size: 13 residues. CDR3 in amino acids: CASSLREEQPQHF. In nucleotides, the CDR3 is TGTGCCAGCAGTTTGAGGGAGGAGCAGCCCCAGCATTTT.

This clonotype was counted ten times or more. The chain carries TRBV9 and TRBJ1-1; D remains unclear. There are 16 residues in the CDR3. CDR1 SGDLS and CDR2 YYNGEE come from the germline V gene. The V gene lost 4 bases and the J gene lost 1 base, with 17 bases spanning the gap. CDR3 residues: CASSTNPRVGNTEAFF. The CDR3 DNA sequence: TGTGCCAGCAGCACCAACCCTCGCGTGGGGAACACTGAAGCTTTCTTT.

This clonotype was recorded a few times. V and J are TRBV6-2 or TRBV6-3 and TRBJ2-7, with TRBD1 identical over 7 bases. J gave up 1 base and V 2 bases, and 8 bases lay outside the gene matches. CDR3 length: 16 residues. CDR1 and CDR2 (germline): MNHEY, SVGEGT. DNA for the CDR3: TGTGCCAGCAGTTACCCTTTTGACAGGGCGTCCTACGAGCAGTACTTC. Protein: CASSYPFDRASYEQYF.